The next 24 T cell receptor beta chains were all read from a single sample in a study of shared clonotypes between healthy human individuals. Libraries were prepared by immunoSEQ multiplex PCR; TCRdb keeps only in-frame clonotypes and omits some of them. The sample holds about 1.5 million clones; about 96% are singletons and the top ten take about 1.2%. Sample: naive CD4+ T cells sorted from blood. Subset here: CD45RA+ positively selected. The receptors were sampled from a man aged 30 to 45 in good health.

Notes on this clone: Compared with germline, one end of the junction differs, possibly owing to a read error. The gene calls are TRBV30 and TRBJ1-2, with TRBD1 identical over 7 bases. Germline values: CDR1 GTSNPN, CDR2 SVGIG (reference sequence). This CDR3 has 11 amino acids. The chain's CDR3 is CAWIRRDRFNF. For the CDR3, the DNA is TGTGCCTGGATCCGCCGGGACAGATTTAACTTC.

This chain joins TRBV9 and TRBJ1-5; unclear D gene. The germline V gene encodes CDR1 SGDLS and CDR2 YYNGEE. The CDR3 length is 15 residues. Between the trimmed V and J ends, which lost 0 bases and 3 bases, there was a span of 10 bases. Here the CDR3 DNA reads TGTGCCAGCAGCGTAGAATCCGACCCCAATCAGCCCCAGCATTTT. It codes for CASSVESDPNQPQHF.

The V and J genes are TRBV6-1 and TRBJ2-2, with 9 bases fitting TRBD1. Looked up from germline, CDR1 is MNHNS and CDR2 is SASEGT. V shed 4 bases, J shed 5 bases, and the junction held 8 bases outside the gene matches. This CDR3 spans 16 amino acids. CDR3 loop: CASSGSGQGRTGELFF. CDR3 DNA: TGTGCCAGCAGTGGTTCGGGACAGGGAAGGACCGGGGAGCTGTTTTTT.

A note on this clone: This specimen includes other DNA sequences encoding the same CDR3. The chain uses TRBV18 and TRBJ2-1; TRBD2 matches 9 bases. V lost 6 bases, J lost 4 bases, and 7 bases stayed unmatched. The CDR3 length is 15 residues. CDR1 KGHSH and CDR2 LQKENI come from the germline V gene. The CDR3 nucleotides are TGTGCCAGCTCGCCTGCTAGCGGGGCTTACAATGAGCAGTTCTTC. Translation gives CASSPASGAYNEQFF.

The chain uses TRBV6-6 and TRBJ2-1; 8 positions match TRBD1. CDR1 MNHNY and CDR2 SVGAGI come from the germline V gene (reference sequence). The V segment lost 6 bases and the J segment 7 bases; nucleotides outside the gene matches: 5. CDR3 length: 13 residues. The CDR3 sequence: CASSTRGRNEQFF. The CDR3 DNA follows: TGTGCCAGCAGCACCAGGGGGCGGAATGAGCAGTTCTTC.

V gene TRBV6-1 combines with J gene TRBJ2-7; TRBD1 agrees at 7 bases. The CDR3 is 13 amino acids. The ends lost 6 bases at V and 2 bases at J; junction bases unmatched: 4. Germline V gives CDR1 MNHNS, CDR2 SASEGT. CDR3 sequence (DNA): TGTGCCAGCAGGAGGGACAGAACCTACGAGCAGTACTTC. Protein product: CASRRDRTYEQYF.

The table lists this clone with a few counts. The rearrangement joins TRBV7-2 to TRBJ2-3; no definite D call. The V gene's germline CDR1 is SGHTA and CDR2 FQGNSA. The V end was cut by 2 bases, the J end by 5 bases, with 2 bases between. CDR3 size: 11 residues. Here the CDR3 reads CASSLIDTQYF. The CDR3 DNA reads as TGTGCCAGCAGCTTAATAGATACGCAGTATTTT.

This chain connects TRBV29-1 to TRBJ2-7, with D possibly matching TRBD2 (6 bases). The CDR3 sequence is 12 residues long. Germline V gives CDR1 SQVTM, CDR2 ANQGSEA. The ends were cut back, 2 bases at V and 6 bases at J, with 11 bases in the middle. This chain's CDR3 is CSVEYGSREQYF. DNA for the CDR3: TGCAGCGTTGAATACGGGAGTCGCGAGCAGTACTTC.

This sequence joins TRBV5-1 and TRBJ2-7; 8 nucleotides match TRBD2. CDR3 length: 15 amino acids. V shed 0 bases and J 3 bases; nucleotides not matched to a gene: 5. CDR1 SGHRS and CDR2 YFSETQ come from the germline V gene. CDR3 nucleotide sequence: TGCGCCAGCAGCTTGGATACCGGGACTAGCTACGAGCAGTACTTC. Protein: CASSLDTGTSYEQYF. Full variable domain (missing parts from reference TRBV5-1 and TRBJ2-7): KAGVTQTPRYLIKTRGQQVTLSCSPISGHRSVSWYQQTPGQGLQFLFEYFSETQRNKGNFPGRFSGRQFSNSRSEMNVSTLELGDSALYLCASSLDTGTSYEQYFGPGTRLTVT.

The genes are TRBV7-9 and TRBJ2-7; TRBD1 aligns across 9 bases. V gave up 5 bases and J gave up 2 bases; unmatched junction bases: 10. The CDR3 length is 16 residues. Germline loops: CDR1 SEHNR, CDR2 FQNEAQ (reference sequence). The DNA of the CDR3 is TGTGCCAGCAGCCCCGCCGAGGGACAGGGAACCTACGAGCAGTACTTC. As protein: CASSPAEGQGTYEQYF.

For the CDR3, the DNA is TGTGCCAGCTCAAACAAACAGGGCCCCTGGGAGACCCAGTACTTC. Translating gives CASSNKQGPWETQYF. The chain links TRBV18 to TRBJ2-5, with D possibly TRBD1 on 6 matching bases. CDR1 KGHSH and CDR2 LQKENI come from the germline V gene. V lost 5 bases, J lost 5 bases, and 18 bases lay in between. The CDR3 runs to 15 residues.

Concerning this clone itself: Other DNA sequences in this specimen translate into the identical CDR3. The chain employs TRBV19 and TRBJ2-1; D perhaps matches TRBD2 (6 bases). The CDR3 runs 12 residues. Per the germline V gene, CDR1 is LNHDA and CDR2 is SQIVND (reference sequence). Trimming removed 6 bases from V and 10 bases from J, with 13 bases in between. The CDR3 here is CASSFLANEQFF. CDR3 in DNA: TGTGCCAGTAGCTTCCTAGCGAACGAGCAGTTCTTC.

V gene TRBV5-4 combines with J gene TRBJ2-1; 11 positions match TRBD2. Germline V gene lookup returns CDR1 SGHNT and CDR2 YYREEE (reference sequence). Trimming removed 1 base from V and 0 bases from J; junction bases left unmatched: 3. The CDR3 length is 17 residues. The CDR3 DNA follows: TGTGCCAGCAGCTTGAGTAGCGGGAGGGCCTCCTACAATGAGCAGTTCTTC. Translation gives CASSLSSGRASYNEQFF.

V is TRBV7-9 and J is TRBJ1-1, with unresolved D. Germline V CDR1 and CDR2: SEHNR, FQNEAQ (reference sequence). The length of the CDR3 is 17 residues. Trimming removed 2 bases at V and 4 bases at J, with 20 bases between. The CDR3 coding sequence is TGTGCCAGCAGCTTAAGCCCTACCCATCGGCGGGTCACTGAAGCTTTCTTT. Protein sequence: CASSLSPTHRRVTEAFF.

V is TRBV9 and J is TRBJ1-4; D gene unclear. CDR1 is SGDLS and CDR2 is YYNGEE in the germline V gene. The CDR3 spans 14 residues. Trimming removed 7 bases at V and 3 bases at J, with 13 bases between. This CDR3 reads CASAKTGSNEKLFF. CDR3 in DNA: TGTGCCAGCGCAAAGACCGGTTCTAATGAAAAACTGTTTTTT.

The V and J genes are TRBV18 and TRBJ2-6; 12 nucleotides line up with TRBD1. CDR3 length equals 17 residues. CDR1 is KGHSH and CDR2 is LQKENI in the germline V gene. V shed 9 bases and J 0 bases; nucleotides not matched to a gene: 6. The CDR3 protein is CASCGTGGPSGANVLTF. The CDR3 bases are TGTGCCAGTTGCGGGACAGGGGGCCCCTCTGGGGCCAACGTCCTGACTTTC. Supplemented by reference TRBV18 and TRBJ2-6, the full variable domain reads NAGVMQNPRHLVRRRGQEARLRCSPMKGHSHVYWYRQLPEEGLKFMVYLQKENIIDESGMPKERFSAEFPKEGPSILRIQQVVRGDSAAYFCASCGTGGPSGANVLTFGAGSRLTVL.

This chain joins TRBV28 and TRBJ2-7; a possible D gene is TRBD2 (6 bases). The CDR3 is made up of 16 amino acids. With 6 bases removed from V and 4 bases from J, the gap between germline ends came to 22 bases. CDR1 is MDHEN, CDR2 SYDVKM, per germline. CDR3 coding DNA: TGTGCCAGCAGCCCCCCTGTGGGGAGGAAACTTTACGAGCAGTACTTC. Translated, it gives CASSPPVGRKLYEQYF.

This sequence joins TRBV4-1 and TRBJ2-1; TRBD2 matches 9 bases. Germline V gene data show CDR1 as MGHRA and CDR2 as YSYEKL. With V trimmed by 4 bases and J by 0 bases, 13 bases remained unmatched. The CDR3 consists of 19 residues. The CDR3 coding sequence is TGCGCCAGCAGCCCCTCAGGGGCGGGAGGGCCCCACTCCTACAATGAGCAGTTCTTC. This translates into CASSPSGAGGPHSYNEQFF.

The V gene is TRBV6-1, the J gene TRBJ1-4; the D is unclear. CDR1 MNHNS and CDR2 SASEGT come from the germline V gene. CDR3 size: 15 residues. V was clipped by 5 bases and J by 5 bases, with 15 bases between them. The CDR3 coding sequence is TGTGCCAGCAGTATAACCGGGAGCCCCAATGAAAAACTGTTTTTT. It encodes CASSITGSPNEKLFF.

The chain is built from TRBV5-4 and TRBJ2-1; 9 nucleotides agree with TRBD2. Germline V CDR1 and CDR2: SGHNT, YYREEE (reference sequence). V lost 4 bases, J lost 5 bases, and 13 bases stayed unmatched. CDR3 length equals 17 residues. The CDR3 DNA is TGTGCCAGCAGCCCCCGCGGGGGGGAGGACGCCCACAATGAGCAGTTCTTC. Translated: CASSPRGGEDAHNEQFF.

The rearrangement joins TRBV5-1 to TRBJ2-7; 8 nucleotides line up with TRBD2. V was pared by 4 bases and J by 0 bases, with 12 bases of the junction left unmatched. CDR1 and CDR2 (germline): SGHRS, YFSETQ. The CDR3 runs 17 residues. CDR3 amino acids: CASSPGEAGGISYEQYF. CDR3 nucleotides: TGCGCCAGCAGCCCTGGTGAGGCGGGAGGTATCTCCTACGAGCAGTACTTC.

This sequence joins TRBV29-1 and TRBJ2-7; a weak D match, TRBD2 (5 bases). V lost 7 bases to trimming and J lost 3 bases, with 13 bases between them. CDR3 length: 12 amino acids. The V gene's germline CDR1 is SQVTM and CDR2 ANQGSEA. As DNA, the CDR3 is TGCAGCGCAAGCCGGGGAAACTACGAGCAGTACTTC. It specifies CSASRGNYEQYF.

In the case of this clone: This CDR3 is also generated by other DNA sequences in the sample. The genes are TRBV5-4 and TRBJ2-7; tentatively, D is TRBD1 or TRBD2 (5 bases each). This CDR3 contains 13 residues. Trimming took 4 bases from V and 0 from J, leaving 8 bases between them. Germline CDR1 is SGHNT and CDR2 is YYREEE (reference sequence). CDR3 residues: CASSPGRSYEQYF. CDR3 nucleotides: TGTGCCAGCAGCCCGGGGCGCTCCTACGAGCAGTACTTC.

The chain combines TRBV11-2 with TRBJ2-2; tentative D call: TRBD2 (6 bases). The CDR3 sequence is 15 residues long. Trimming pared 1 base from V and 7 bases from J, leaving 13 bases between. Germline V gene lookup returns CDR1 SGHAT and CDR2 FQNNGV. The CDR3 coding sequence is TGTGCCAGCAGCTTAGTGGTAGCGGCTGGCGGGGAGCTGTTTTTT. It encodes CASSLVVAAGGELFF.